These 7 T cell receptor beta chains share one sample of origin, sequenced in a study of response to subunit inactivated influenza vaccine. TCRdb re-called the RT-PCR reads through MiXCR, storing one row per CDR3 protein. In the table there are about 700,000 distinct CDR3 sequences, approximately 15% of which are singletons. Sequencing used PBMCs from blood, obtained 12 days after vaccination. The source of these receptors is a man aged 50-59 years who received an inactivated influenza vaccine.

This clonotype has more than one count but fewer than ten. The chain links TRBV2 to TRBJ2-2; 7 nucleotides match TRBD2. Trimming removed 5 bases from V and 6 bases from J; junction bases left unmatched: 6. Germline V gives CDR1 SNHLY, CDR2 FYNNEI. The CDR3 is 14 amino acids. CDR3 nucleotide sequence: TGTGCCAGCAGTCTTCGACTAGCTCCCGGGGAGCTGTTTTTT. This gives the protein CASSLRLAPGELFF.

V usage is TRBV6-1 and J usage is TRBJ2-3; D may be TRBD1 or TRBD2 (5 bases each). V was shortened by 7 bases and J by 7 bases, with 24 bases between the two germline ends. Germline lookup yields CDR1 MNHNS and CDR2 SASEGT. CDR3 length: 16 residues. The CDR3 coding sequence is TGTGCCAGCACCCTCCGGGGCGCGTCGGCCGAGAATACGCAGTATTTT. It specifies CASTLRGASAENTQYF.

This clonotype showed up just a few times. The chain joins TRBV4-2 to TRBJ2-2, with 11 bases aligning to TRBD2. Germline CDR1 reads LGHNA; CDR2 reads YNFKEQ. V shed 4 bases and J 0 bases; nucleotides not matched to a gene: 7. The CDR3 contains 18 residues. The CDR3: CASSPGLAEGTNTGELFF. CDR3 in DNA: TGTGCCAGCAGCCCGGGACTAGCGGAGGGGACGAACACCGGGGAGCTGTTTTTT.

This clonotype was recorded a few times. V gene TRBV7-8 combines with J gene TRBJ2-7, with TRBD1 identical over 10 bases. The CDR3 sequence is 14 residues long. V lost 5 bases and J lost 5; bases outside the gene matches: 6. Germline V gene sequence: CDR1 SGHVS, CDR2 FQNEAQ. The CDR3 bases are TGTGCCAGCAGCCCGGGGACAGGGGTGAACGAGCAGTACTTC. Residues: CASSPGTGVNEQYF.

This clonotype came up a few times. The J gene is TRBJ2-1, the V gene TRBV7-9, with 7 bases fitting TRBD2. V was clipped by 5 bases and J by 5 bases; unmatched bases: 9. This CDR3 spans 15 amino acids. The germline V gene encodes CDR1 SEHNR and CDR2 FQNEAQ (reference sequence). The DNA for the CDR3 is TGTGCCAGCAGCCCTAATCGGGGAGGGAACAATGAGCAGTTCTTC. Protein product: CASSPNRGGNNEQFF.

The chain uses TRBV30 and TRBJ1-5; D may be TRBD1 (6 bases). The germline V gene encodes CDR1 GTSNPN and CDR2 SVGIG (reference sequence). Between the trimmed V and J ends, which lost 7 bases and 7 bases, there was a span of 17 bases. This CDR3 contains 13 residues. The CDR3 nucleotides read TGTGCCTCCGTTTACAGGGTTGGGCAGCCCCAGCATTTT. It is translated as CASVYRVGQPQHF.

This chain links TRBV27 with TRBJ2-3, with 7 bases lining up with TRBD2. V trimming: 5 bases; J trimming: 7 bases; junction bases outside the gene matches: 9. Germline-derived CDR1 and CDR2 are MNHEY and SMNVEV (reference sequence). There are 14 residues in the CDR3. CDR3 residues: CASSIGTTINTQYF. The CDR3 nucleotides read TGTGCCAGCAGTATCGGGACTACAATAAATACGCAGTATTTT.